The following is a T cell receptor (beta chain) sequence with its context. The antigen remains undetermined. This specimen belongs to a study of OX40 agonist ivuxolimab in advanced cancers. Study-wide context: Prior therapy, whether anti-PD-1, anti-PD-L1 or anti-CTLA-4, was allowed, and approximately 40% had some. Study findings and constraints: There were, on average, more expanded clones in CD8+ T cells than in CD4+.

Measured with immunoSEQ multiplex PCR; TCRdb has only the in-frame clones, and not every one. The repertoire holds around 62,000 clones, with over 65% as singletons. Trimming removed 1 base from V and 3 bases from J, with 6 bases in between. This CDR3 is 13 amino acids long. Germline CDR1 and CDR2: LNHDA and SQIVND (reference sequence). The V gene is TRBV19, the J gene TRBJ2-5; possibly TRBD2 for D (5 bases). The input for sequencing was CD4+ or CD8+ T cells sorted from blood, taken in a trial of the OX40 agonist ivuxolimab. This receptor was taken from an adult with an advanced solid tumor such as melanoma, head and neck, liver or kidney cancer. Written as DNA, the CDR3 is TGTGCCAGTAGTATAGGGGAGAAAGAGACCCAGTACTTC. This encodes CASSIGEKETQYF.